This T cell receptor beta chain was identified during a study of blood T cells in healthy people across ages. Overall study: About one barcoded beta molecule was captured per two T cells (by template switching).

Every donor gave 7.5 to 10 milliliters of peripheral blood. Each sample yielded at least 6 million isolated PBMCs. CDR1 is SGDLS, CDR2 YYNGEE, per germline. The CDR3 contains 16 residues. V shed 4 bases and J 0 bases; nucleotides not matched to a gene: 6. A second PCR of 7 to 11 cycles used a sample-barcoded 5' primer and a J-beta primer mix. Every sample returned 2.5 million or more CDR3-containing paired-end reads. TCRdb recomputed calls from the 5' RACE reads with MiXCR, one row per CDR3 protein. The sample shows 1.5 million to 2 million distinct CDR3 sequences, approximately 50% of them seen only once.

This clonotype was obtained from a woman in her thirties or forties in good health. The J gene is TRBJ2-1, the V gene TRBV9; 8 bases agree with TRBD1. The sample comprised blood. The CDR3 coding sequence is TGTGCCAGCAGCACCTTCACAGGGGGCTCCTACAATGAGCAGTTCTTC. Amino acid sequence: CASSTFTGGSYNEQFF.